What follows are 13 T cell receptor beta chains derived from one specimen sequenced in a study of OX40 agonist ivuxolimab in advanced cancers. The protocol was immunoSEQ multiplex PCR, while the TCRdb copy is restricted to in-frame clones and leaves out a portion. This table holds about 40,000 clones, more than 75% found once. The specimen was CD4+ or CD8+ T cells sorted from blood, collected in a trial of the OX40 agonist ivuxolimab. All receptors come from an adult with an advanced solid tumor such as melanoma, head and neck, liver or kidney cancer.

The V and J genes are TRBV6-6 and TRBJ1-1, with a possible D match to TRBD1 (5 bases). CDR3 length equals 14 residues. Germline V lookup: CDR1 MNHNY, CDR2 SVGAGI (reference sequence). V lost 2 bases, J lost 4 bases, and 11 bases lay in between. CDR3 DNA: TGTGCCAGCAGTTACAGTGGGGACGGCACTGAAGCTTTCTTT. This translates into CASSYSGDGTEAFF.

The chain recombines TRBV5-5 with TRBJ1-2; no firm D call. This CDR3 comprises 16 residues. CDR1 and CDR2 from the germline V gene are SGHKS and YYEKEE (reference sequence). The V end lost 2 bases, the J end lost 2 bases, and 16 bases lay between the germline ends. This CDR3 is CASSFIYRPSNYGYTF. CDR3 coding DNA: TGTGCCAGCAGCTTCATTTACCGACCATCCAACTATGGCTACACCTTC.

The genes are TRBV5-1 and TRBJ2-1; D uncertain. In germline, CDR1 is SGHRS, CDR2 YFSETQ. Trimming stripped 1 base from V and 8 bases from J, with 4 bases between. This CDR3 has 11 residues. DNA for the CDR3: TGCGCCAGCAGCTTGAACTATGAGCAGTTCTTC. Encoded protein: CASSLNYEQFF.

The CDR3 sequence is CASSPGPGNGNQPQHF. In DNA form, the CDR3 reads TGTGCCAGCAGCCCGGGGCCGGGAAACGGAAATCAGCCCCAGCATTTT. The rearrangement joins TRBV7-2 to TRBJ1-5; TRBD1 might be the D (5 bases). Germline CDR1 is SGHTA and CDR2 is FQGNSA. The CDR3 runs 16 residues. The V end lost 5 bases, the J end lost 4 bases, and 18 bases lay between the germline ends.

The V and J genes are TRBV14 and TRBJ1-2; D is ambiguous. This CDR3 has 16 residues. Germline V gene data show CDR1 as SGHDN and CDR2 as FVKESK. Trimming pared 0 bases from V and 4 bases from J, leaving 15 bases between. The CDR3 DNA follows: TGTGCCAGCAGCCAAGATCGCGGGGTACCAAGCTATGGCTACACCTTC. Amino acid sequence: CASSQDRGVPSYGYTF.

This chain's CDR3 is CASSPSGGAAPGYF. CDR3 coding DNA: TGTGCCAGTAGTCCATCGGGGGGGGCCGCCCCGGGGTATTTT. The gene calls are TRBV19 and TRBJ2-3; TRBD2 agrees at 8 bases. V gave up 5 bases and J gave up 14 bases; unmatched junction bases: 15. Germline V gene sequence: CDR1 LNHDA, CDR2 SQIVND (reference sequence). This CDR3 is built from 14 residues. Combining the CDR3 with reference TRBV19 and TRBJ2-3 gives the whole variable domain DGGITQSPKYLFRKEGQNVTLSCEQNLNHDAMYWYRQDPGQGLRLIYYSQIVNDFQKGDIAEGYSVSREKKESFPLTVTSAQKNPTAFYLCASSPSGGAAPGYFGPGTRLTVL.

This clone was seen only a few times. The gene calls are TRBV4-1 and TRBJ2-1; tentatively, D is TRBD1 or TRBD2 (5 bases each). The germline gives CDR1 MGHRA, CDR2 YSYEKL. CDR3 length equals 14 residues. V lost 1 base, J lost 9 bases, and 13 bases lay in between. CDR3 nucleotides: TGCGCCAGCAGCCAAGCGTCGGCTGGGGGTGAGCAGTTCTTC. It encodes CASSQASAGGEQFF.

The rearrangement uses TRBV28 and TRBJ1-1, with D uncertain. The V end lost 6 bases, the J end lost 3 bases, and 11 bases lay between the germline ends. The germline V gene encodes CDR1 MDHEN and CDR2 SYDVKM. CDR3 length equals 13 residues. CDR3 bases: TGTGCCAGCAGGGCGGTCGAGGACACTGAAGCTTTCTTT. Its protein product is CASRAVEDTEAFF.

The chain has TRBV5-1 and TRBJ2-7; a weak D match, TRBD2 (6 bases). With 0 bases removed from V and 5 bases from J, the gap between germline ends came to 12 bases. CDR3 size: 14 residues. In germline, CDR1 is SGHRS, CDR2 YFSETQ. In DNA, the CDR3 is TGCGCCAGCAGCTTGGTGTCGGGAGTCGACGAGCAGTACTTC. It translates to CASSLVSGVDEQYF.

There are a few counts of this clone. The V and J genes are TRBV6-1 and TRBJ1-4, with TRBD1 as a possible D gene (6 bases). The germline gives CDR1 MNHNS, CDR2 SASEGT. The CDR3 length is 12 residues. Trimming left V 11 bases short and J 8 bases short, with 15 bases between. The CDR3 loop reads CAARGLGEKLFF. CDR3 DNA: TGTGCCGCCAGGGGACTGGGGGAAAAACTGTTTTTT.

The V gene is TRBV15, the J gene TRBJ1-5; 7 bases map to TRBD1. The CDR3 spans 15 residues. After removal of 0 bases from V and 4 bases from J, the junction contained 3 bases not matched to a gene. Germline V lookup: CDR1 LNHNV, CDR2 YYDKDF (reference sequence). CDR3: CATSRDRGPNQPQHF. The CDR3 coding sequence is TGTGCCACCAGCAGAGATAGGGGGCCAAATCAGCCCCAGCATTTT.

The V gene is TRBV21-1, the J gene TRBJ1-2. TRBV21-1 is a recognized pseudogene. This CDR3 is 16 amino acids long. The CDR3 sequence is CASSKEGRGICGGYTF. DNA for the CDR3: TGTGCCAGCAGCAAGGAAGGGCGGGGAATCTGTGGTGGCTACACCTTC.

The chain recombines TRBV29-1 with TRBJ2-7; the D is unclear. CDR1 is SQVTM and CDR2 is ANQGSEA in the germline V gene. The germline V and J ends were trimmed by 7 bases and 7 bases, with 17 bases remaining between them. The CDR3 has 12 amino acids. In DNA, the CDR3 is TGCAGCGCCCTGACCGGACCCCTTGAGCAGTACTTC. Its protein is CSALTGPLEQYF.